Listed below are T cell receptor beta chains from one sample, sequenced in a study of blood T cell repertoires in COVID-19. Some clones are missing from TCRdb's copy, which holds only in-frame ones; the method was immunoSEQ multiplex PCR. This sample has about 170,000 clones, with 85% to 95% found just once. Sequenced: peripheral blood. The receptors originated from a woman aged 50 to 65 with acute or convalescent COVID-19. CDR3s include the opening cysteine and the closing phenylalanine or tryptophan. A D gene is named only where the DNA matches it firmly. Rows may omit the clone size; those that give it use once, few, many or a size class.

j_call d_call clone_size v_call cdr3_nt cdr3_aa
TRBJ1-1 NA NA TRBV14 TGTGCCAGCAGCCAAGTAAAGAACACTGAAGCTTTCTTT CASSQVKNTEAFF
TRBJ2-3 NA NA TRBV28 TGTGCCAGCAGTTCCCAAAGGGGTACGGGTACGCAGTATTTT CASSSQRGTGTQYF
TRBJ1-4 TRBD1 NA TRBV25-1 TGTGCCAGCAGTGTATCCTCGGACAGGGCTGAAAAACTGTTTTTT CASSVSSDRAEKLFF
TRBJ2-7 NA NA TRBV5-1 TGCGCCAGCAGCTTGGGACAGGACGTCTACGAGCAGTACTTC CASSLGQDVYEQYF
TRBJ2-1 TRBD1 NA TRBV28 TGTGCCAGCGGAGCCCTAGGGGGCCAATACAATGAGCAGTTCTTC CASGALGGQYNEQFF
TRBJ1-1 NA once TRBV5-1 TGCGCCAGCAGACGGGAGAACACTGAAGCTTTCTTT CASRRENTEAFF
TRBJ2-2 TRBD1 NA TRBV9 TGTGCCAGCAGCGTACCACAGGGGTTGGACACCGGGGAGCTGTTTTTT CASSVPQGLDTGELFF
TRBJ1-5 NA NA TRBV29-1 TGCAGCGTTTCCGTAGGAGGATATAGCAATCAGCCCCAGCATTTT CSVSVGGYSNQPQHF
TRBJ2-6 NA NA TRBV19 TGTGCCAGTAGTGTACAGGGTGACCCTGGGGCCAACGTCCTGACTTTC CASSVQGDPGANVLTF
TRBJ1-2 TRBD1 NA TRBV18 TGTGCCAGCTCACCACCGTGGGACAGGGGGCCTACTAACTATGGCTACACCTTC CASSPPWDRGPTNYGYTF
TRBJ1-1 NA NA TRBV3-1/TRBV3-2 TGTGCCAGCAGCCAAGAGTTAGCGAACACTGAAGCTTTCTTT CASSQELANTEAFF
TRBJ2-7 TRBD1 NA TRBV3-1/TRBV3-2 TGTGCCAGCAGCCAAGGACAGGGTTTCGAGCAGTACTTC CASSQGQGFEQYF
TRBJ1-1 TRBD1 NA TRBV2 TGTGCCAGCAGTGAAAGGGACAGGGGGACTGAAGCTTTCTTT CASSERDRGTEAFF
TRBJ2-3 NA NA TRBV7-9 TGTGCCAGCAGCCTGATGGCTGGGGCATCCGATACGCAGTATTTT CASSLMAGASDTQYF
TRBJ2-5 NA once TRBV24-1 TGTGCCACCAGTGCGCGGGGGCGGGAGACCCAGTACTTC CATSARGRETQYF
TRBJ1-1 NA NA TRBV7-3 TGTGCCAGCAGCCCCTCAGGTAACACTGAAGCTTTCTTT CASSPSGNTEAFF
TRBJ2-6 NA NA TRBV6-1 TGTGCCAGCAGTGAAGGGTCAGGGGCTTCTGGGGCCAACGTCCTGACTTTC CASSEGSGASGANVLTF